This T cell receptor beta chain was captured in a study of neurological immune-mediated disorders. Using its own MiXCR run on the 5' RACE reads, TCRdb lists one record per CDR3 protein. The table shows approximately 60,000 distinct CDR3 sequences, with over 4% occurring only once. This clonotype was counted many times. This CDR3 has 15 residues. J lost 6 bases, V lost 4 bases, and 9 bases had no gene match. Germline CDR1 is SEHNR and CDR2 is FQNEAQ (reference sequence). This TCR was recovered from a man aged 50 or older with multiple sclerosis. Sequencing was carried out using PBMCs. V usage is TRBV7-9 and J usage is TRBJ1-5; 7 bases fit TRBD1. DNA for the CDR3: TGTGCCAGCAGCTCCCTAGACAGGGATCTTCAGCCCCAGCATTTT. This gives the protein CASSSLDRDLQPQHF.